This TCR beta chain originates from a study of cytomegalovirus exposure and HLA in healthy donors. Study at large: In a previous analysis, 110 million or so unique TCR beta sequences were found from about 179 million T cells. When 350 to 500 donors were genotyped, more than 70% of them were found to fall in the Caucasian-associated ancestry cluster.

Vbeta (60) and Jbeta (13) primers were used in the PCR. The repertoire was sequenced with immunoSEQ multiplex PCR; TCRdb's copy has only in-frame clones and lacks some. The sample yields 100,000 to 150,000 clones, 70% to 90% seen once. This CDR3 has 14 amino acids. Germline values: CDR1 SGHDT, CDR2 YYEEEE. Trimming left V 4 bases short and J 2 bases short, with 12 bases between. General study results and limits: It was likely that a cluster of highly shared sequence variants was a sequencing artifact. Analyses of presence/absence relied on an assumption of roughly uniform sequencing depth across donors.

This clone showed up just a few times. Its matching antigen is unknown. The origin of this receptor is a woman aged 40-49 years in good health and CMV-seropositive. The chain has TRBV5-6 and TRBJ2-5; the D gene is possibly TRBD2 (6 bases). The sequenced sample was PBMCs. CDR3 bases: TGTGCCAGCAGCGAAATGGCGGGGCAAGAGACCCAGTACTTC. It encodes CASSEMAGQETQYF.